Sequencing of this T cell receptor (beta chain) was carried out in a study of blood T cell repertoires in COVID-19. The wider study: COVID-19 samples, acute and convalescent, were from the United States, Italy and Spain. Sample material is recorded as cDNA or gDNA derived from T cells, B-cell-depleted T cells, or PBMCs.

The CDR3 is made up of 13 amino acids. V was pared by 10 bases and J by 4 bases, with 8 bases of the junction left unmatched. Per the germline V gene, CDR1 is MNHEY and CDR2 is SVGAGI. Produced via immunoSEQ multiplex PCR; TCRdb's table is partial and in-frame only. The data hold roughly 170,000 clones, with less than 90% observed a single time. The material sequenced was peripheral blood. This rearrangement joins TRBV6-5 to TRBJ2-5; 8 bases are shared with TRBD1. The sequence derives from a man between 65 and 80 years old with active or convalescent COVID-19. The CDR3 nucleotides are TGTGCCACATCCCGCACAGGGGGAGAGACCCAGTACTTC. Translated: CATSRTGGETQYF.